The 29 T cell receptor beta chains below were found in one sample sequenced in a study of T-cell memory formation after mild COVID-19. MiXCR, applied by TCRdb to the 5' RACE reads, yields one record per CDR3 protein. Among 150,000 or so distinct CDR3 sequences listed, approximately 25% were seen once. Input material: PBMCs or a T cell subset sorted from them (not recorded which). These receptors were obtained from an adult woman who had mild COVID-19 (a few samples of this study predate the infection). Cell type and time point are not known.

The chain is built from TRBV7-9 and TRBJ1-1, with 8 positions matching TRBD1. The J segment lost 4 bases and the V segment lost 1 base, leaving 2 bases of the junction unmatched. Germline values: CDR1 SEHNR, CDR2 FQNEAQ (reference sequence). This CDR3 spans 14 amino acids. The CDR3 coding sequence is TGTGCCAGCAGCTTAGGCAGGGGGCCCACTGAAGCTTTCTTT. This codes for CASSLGRGPTEAFF.

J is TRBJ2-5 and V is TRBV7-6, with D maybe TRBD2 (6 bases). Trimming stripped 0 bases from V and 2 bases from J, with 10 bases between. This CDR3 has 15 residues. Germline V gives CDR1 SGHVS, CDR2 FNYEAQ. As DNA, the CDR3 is TGTGCCAGCAGCTTAGCCGGGGGAAGACAAGAGACCCAGTACTTC. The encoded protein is CASSLAGGRQETQYF.

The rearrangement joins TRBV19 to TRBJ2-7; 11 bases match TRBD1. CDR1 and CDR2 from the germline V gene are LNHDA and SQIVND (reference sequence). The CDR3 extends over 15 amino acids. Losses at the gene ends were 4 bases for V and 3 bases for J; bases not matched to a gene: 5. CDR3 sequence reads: CASSTLGQGDYEQYF. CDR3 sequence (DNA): TGTGCCAGTAGTACCCTGGGACAGGGGGACTACGAGCAGTACTTC.

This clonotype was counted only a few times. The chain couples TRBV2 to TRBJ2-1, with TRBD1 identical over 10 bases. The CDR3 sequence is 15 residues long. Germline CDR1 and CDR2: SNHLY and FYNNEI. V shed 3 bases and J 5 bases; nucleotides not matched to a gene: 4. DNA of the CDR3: TGTGCCAGCAGTGATCCCGGGACAGGGGACAATGAGCAGTTCTTC. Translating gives CASSDPGTGDNEQFF.

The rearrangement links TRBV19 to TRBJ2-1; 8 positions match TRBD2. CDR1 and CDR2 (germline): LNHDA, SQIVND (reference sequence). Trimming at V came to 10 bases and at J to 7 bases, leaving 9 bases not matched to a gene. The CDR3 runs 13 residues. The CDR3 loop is CATSHSGINEQFF. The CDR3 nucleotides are TGTGCCACATCTCATAGCGGGATAAATGAGCAGTTCTTC.

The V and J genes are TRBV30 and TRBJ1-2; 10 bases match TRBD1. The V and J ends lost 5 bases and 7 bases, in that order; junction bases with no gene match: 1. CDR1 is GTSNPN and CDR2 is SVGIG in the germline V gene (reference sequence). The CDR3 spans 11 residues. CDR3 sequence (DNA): TGTGCCTGGGGGACAGGGGCTGGCTACACCTTC. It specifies CAWGTGAGYTF. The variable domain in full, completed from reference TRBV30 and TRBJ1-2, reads SQTIHQWPATLVQPVGSPLSLECTVEGTSNPNLYWYRQAAGRGLQLLFYSVGIGQISSEVPQNLSASRPQDRQFILSSKKLLLSDSGFYLCAWGTGAGYTFGSGTRLTVV.

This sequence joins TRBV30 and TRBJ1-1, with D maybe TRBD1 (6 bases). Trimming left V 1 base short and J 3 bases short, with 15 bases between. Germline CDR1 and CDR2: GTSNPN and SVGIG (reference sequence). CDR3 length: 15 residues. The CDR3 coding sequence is TGTGCCTGGAGTGGGCAGGGGTCGTCGTACACTGAAGCTTTCTTT. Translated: CAWSGQGSSYTEAFF.

Here the CDR3 reads CAGFPGHSGELFF. Here the CDR3 DNA reads TGTGCCGGATTCCCGGGACATTCCGGGGAGCTGTTTTTT. V gene TRBV30 combines with J gene TRBJ2-2, with a weak D call TRBD1 (6 bases). The ends were cut back, 8 bases at V and 6 bases at J, with 16 bases in the middle. This CDR3 spans 13 amino acids. Germline V CDR1 and CDR2: GTSNPN, SVGIG (reference sequence).

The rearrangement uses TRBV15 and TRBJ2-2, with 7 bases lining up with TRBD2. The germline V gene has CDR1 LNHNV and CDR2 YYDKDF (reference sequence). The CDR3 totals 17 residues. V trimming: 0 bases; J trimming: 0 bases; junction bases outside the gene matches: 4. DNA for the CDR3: TGTGCCACCAGCAGAGATCAGGGAGGGCCGAACACCGGGGAGCTGTTTTTT. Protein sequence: CATSRDQGGPNTGELFF.

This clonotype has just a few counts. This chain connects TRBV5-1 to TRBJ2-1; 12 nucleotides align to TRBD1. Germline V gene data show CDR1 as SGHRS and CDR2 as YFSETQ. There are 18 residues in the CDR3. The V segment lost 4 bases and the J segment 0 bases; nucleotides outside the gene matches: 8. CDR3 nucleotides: TGCGCCAGCAGCGTCCGGGACAGGGGGCATGTCTCCTACAATGAGCAGTTCTTC. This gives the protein CASSVRDRGHVSYNEQFF. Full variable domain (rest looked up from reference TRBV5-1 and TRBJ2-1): KAGVTQTPRYLIKTRGQQVTLSCSPISGHRSVSWYQQTPGQGLQFLFEYFSETQRNKGNFPGRFSGRQFSNSRSEMNVSTLELGDSALYLCASSVRDRGHVSYNEQFFGPGTRLTVL.

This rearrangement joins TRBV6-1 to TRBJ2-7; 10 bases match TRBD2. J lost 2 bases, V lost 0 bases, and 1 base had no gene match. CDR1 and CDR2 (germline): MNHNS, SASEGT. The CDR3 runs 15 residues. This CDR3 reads CASSEASGGAYEQYF. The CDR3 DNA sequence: TGTGCCAGCAGTGAAGCGAGCGGGGGGGCCTACGAGCAGTACTTC.

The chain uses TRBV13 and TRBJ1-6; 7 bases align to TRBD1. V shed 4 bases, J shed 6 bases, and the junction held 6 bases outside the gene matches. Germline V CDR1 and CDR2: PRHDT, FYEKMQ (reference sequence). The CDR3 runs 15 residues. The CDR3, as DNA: TGTGCCAGCAGCTCCAGGGGGGGTGCTAATTCACCCCTCCACTTT. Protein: CASSSRGGANSPLHF.

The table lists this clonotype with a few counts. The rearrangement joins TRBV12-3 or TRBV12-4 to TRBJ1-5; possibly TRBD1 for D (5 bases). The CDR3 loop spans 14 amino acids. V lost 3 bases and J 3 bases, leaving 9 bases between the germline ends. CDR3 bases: TGTGCCAGCAGTTTTTCAGGGTACAATCAGCCCCAGCATTTT. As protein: CASSFSGYNQPQHF.

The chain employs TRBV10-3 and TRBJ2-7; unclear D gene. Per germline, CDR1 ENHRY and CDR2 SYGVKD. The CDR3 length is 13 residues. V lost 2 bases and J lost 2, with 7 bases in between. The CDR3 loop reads CAISETTAYEQYF. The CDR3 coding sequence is TGTGCCATCAGTGAGACCACAGCCTACGAGCAGTACTTC.

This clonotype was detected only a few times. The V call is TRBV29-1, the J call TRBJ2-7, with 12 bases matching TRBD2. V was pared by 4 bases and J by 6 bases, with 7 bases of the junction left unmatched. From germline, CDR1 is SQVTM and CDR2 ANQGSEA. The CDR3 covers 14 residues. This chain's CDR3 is CSVGSGGLAGEQYF. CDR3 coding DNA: TGCAGCGTTGGAAGTGGGGGACTAGCGGGCGAGCAGTACTTC.

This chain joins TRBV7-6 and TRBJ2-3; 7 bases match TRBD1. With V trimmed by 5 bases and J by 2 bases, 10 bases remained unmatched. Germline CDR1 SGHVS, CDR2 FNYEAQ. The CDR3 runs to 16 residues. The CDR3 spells CASSPDWDSNTDTQYF. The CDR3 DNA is TGTGCCAGCAGCCCCGATTGGGACAGCAACACAGATACGCAGTATTTT.

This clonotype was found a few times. CDR3 residues: CASVCYEQYF. The CDR3 DNA reads as TGTGCCAGCGTATGCTACGAGCAGTACTTC. The chain carries TRBV7-6 and TRBJ2-7; D not resolved. V lost 8 bases and J lost 3, with 5 bases in between. Germline CDR1 reads SGHVS; CDR2 reads FNYEAQ. This CDR3 comprises 10 residues.

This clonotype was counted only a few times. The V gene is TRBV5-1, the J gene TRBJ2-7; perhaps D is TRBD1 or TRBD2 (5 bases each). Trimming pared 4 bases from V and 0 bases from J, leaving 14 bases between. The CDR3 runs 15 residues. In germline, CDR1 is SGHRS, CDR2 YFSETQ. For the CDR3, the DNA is TGCGCCAGCAGCCCAGGGACGGATCTCTCCTACGAGCAGTACTTC. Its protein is CASSPGTDLSYEQYF. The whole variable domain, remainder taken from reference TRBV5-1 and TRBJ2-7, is KAGVTQTPRYLIKTRGQQVTLSCSPISGHRSVSWYQQTPGQGLQFLFEYFSETQRNKGNFPGRFSGRQFSNSRSEMNVSTLELGDSALYLCASSPGTDLSYEQYFGPGTRLTVT.

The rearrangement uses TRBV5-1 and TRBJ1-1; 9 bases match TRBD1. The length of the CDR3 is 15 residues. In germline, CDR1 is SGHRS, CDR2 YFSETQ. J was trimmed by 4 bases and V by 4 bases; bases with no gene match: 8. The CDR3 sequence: CASSAGDRAGTEAFF. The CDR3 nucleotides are TGCGCCAGCAGCGCGGGGGACAGGGCGGGCACTGAAGCTTTCTTT.

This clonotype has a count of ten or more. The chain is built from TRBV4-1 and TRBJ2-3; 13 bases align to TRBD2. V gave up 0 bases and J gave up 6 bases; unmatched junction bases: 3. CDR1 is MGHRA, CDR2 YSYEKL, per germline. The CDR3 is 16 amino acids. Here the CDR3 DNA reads TGCGCCAGCAGCCAAGAGGGACTAGCGGGGAAGGATACGCAGTATTTT. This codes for CASSQEGLAGKDTQYF.

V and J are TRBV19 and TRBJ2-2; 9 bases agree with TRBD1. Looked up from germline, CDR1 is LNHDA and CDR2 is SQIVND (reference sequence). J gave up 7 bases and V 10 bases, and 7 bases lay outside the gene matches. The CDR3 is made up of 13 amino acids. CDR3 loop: CAIGQGSNGELFF. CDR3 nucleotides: TGTGCCATAGGACAGGGGAGTAACGGGGAGCTGTTTTTT.

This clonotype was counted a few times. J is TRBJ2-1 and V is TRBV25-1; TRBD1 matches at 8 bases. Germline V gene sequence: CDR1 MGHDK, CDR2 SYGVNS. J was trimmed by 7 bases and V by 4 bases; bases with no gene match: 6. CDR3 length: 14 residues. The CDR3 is CASSAWTGMNEQFF. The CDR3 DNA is TGTGCCAGCAGTGCCTGGACAGGGATGAATGAGCAGTTCTTC.

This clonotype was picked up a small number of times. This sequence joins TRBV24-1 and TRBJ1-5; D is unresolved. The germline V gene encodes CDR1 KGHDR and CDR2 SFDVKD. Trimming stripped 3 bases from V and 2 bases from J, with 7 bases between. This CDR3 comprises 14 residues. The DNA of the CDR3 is TGTGCCACCAGTGATGAGGCGGGCAATCAGCCCCAGCATTTT. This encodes CATSDEAGNQPQHF.

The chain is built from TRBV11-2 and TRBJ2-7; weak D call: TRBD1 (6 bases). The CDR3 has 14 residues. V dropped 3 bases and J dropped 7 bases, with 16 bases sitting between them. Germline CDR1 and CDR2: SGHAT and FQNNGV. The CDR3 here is CASSFSPGEWEQYF. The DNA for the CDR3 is TGTGCCAGCAGCTTTTCCCCAGGGGAATGGGAGCAGTACTTC.

CDR3 sequence: CAARGANEQFF. CDR3 DNA sequence: TGTGCCGCCCGTGGGGCCAATGAGCAGTTCTTC. The chain is built from TRBV2 and TRBJ2-1; D is possibly TRBD1 (5 bases). From germline, CDR1 is SNHLY and CDR2 FYNNEI. The V gene lost 11 bases and the J gene lost 6 bases, with 11 bases spanning the gap. The length of the CDR3 is 11 residues.

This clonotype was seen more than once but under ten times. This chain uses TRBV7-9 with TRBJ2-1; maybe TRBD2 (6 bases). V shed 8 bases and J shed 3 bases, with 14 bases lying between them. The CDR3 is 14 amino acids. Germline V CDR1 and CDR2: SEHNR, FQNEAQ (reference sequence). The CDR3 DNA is TGTGCCAGCGTCGGTCTAGCGCACTACAATGAGCAGTTCTTC. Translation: CASVGLAHYNEQFF.

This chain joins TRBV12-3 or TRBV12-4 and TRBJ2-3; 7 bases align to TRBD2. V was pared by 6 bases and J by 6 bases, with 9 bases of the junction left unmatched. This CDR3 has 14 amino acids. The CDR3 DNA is TGTGCCAGCAGCACCACGGCGGGAGATGATACGCAGTATTTT. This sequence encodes CASSTTAGDDTQYF.

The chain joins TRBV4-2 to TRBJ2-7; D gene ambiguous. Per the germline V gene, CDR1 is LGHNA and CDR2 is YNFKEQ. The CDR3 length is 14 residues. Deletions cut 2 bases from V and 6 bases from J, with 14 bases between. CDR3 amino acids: CASSQSDSPGEQYF. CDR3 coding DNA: TGTGCCAGCAGCCAATCCGACTCCCCGGGCGAGCAGTACTTC.

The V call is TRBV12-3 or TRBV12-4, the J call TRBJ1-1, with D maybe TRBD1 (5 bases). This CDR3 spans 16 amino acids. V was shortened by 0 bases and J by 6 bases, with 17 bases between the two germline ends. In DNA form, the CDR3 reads TGTGCCAGCAGTTTAGCGCTTTCCAGGGCGTATGCTGAAGCTTTCTTT. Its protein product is CASSLALSRAYAEAFF.